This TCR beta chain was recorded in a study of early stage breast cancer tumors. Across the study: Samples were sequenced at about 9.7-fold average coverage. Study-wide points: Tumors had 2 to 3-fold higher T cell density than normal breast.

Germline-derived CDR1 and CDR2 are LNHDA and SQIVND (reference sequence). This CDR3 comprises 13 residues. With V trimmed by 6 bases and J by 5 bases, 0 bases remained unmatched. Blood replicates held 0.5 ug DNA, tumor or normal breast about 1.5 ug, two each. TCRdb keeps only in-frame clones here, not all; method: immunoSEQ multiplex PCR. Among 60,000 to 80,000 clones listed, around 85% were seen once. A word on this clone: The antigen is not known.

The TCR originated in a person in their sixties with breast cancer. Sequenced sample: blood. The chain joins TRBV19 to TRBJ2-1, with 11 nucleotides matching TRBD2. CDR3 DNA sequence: TGTGCCAGTAGGGGACTAGCGGACAATGAGCAGTTCTTC. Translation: CASRGLADNEQFF.